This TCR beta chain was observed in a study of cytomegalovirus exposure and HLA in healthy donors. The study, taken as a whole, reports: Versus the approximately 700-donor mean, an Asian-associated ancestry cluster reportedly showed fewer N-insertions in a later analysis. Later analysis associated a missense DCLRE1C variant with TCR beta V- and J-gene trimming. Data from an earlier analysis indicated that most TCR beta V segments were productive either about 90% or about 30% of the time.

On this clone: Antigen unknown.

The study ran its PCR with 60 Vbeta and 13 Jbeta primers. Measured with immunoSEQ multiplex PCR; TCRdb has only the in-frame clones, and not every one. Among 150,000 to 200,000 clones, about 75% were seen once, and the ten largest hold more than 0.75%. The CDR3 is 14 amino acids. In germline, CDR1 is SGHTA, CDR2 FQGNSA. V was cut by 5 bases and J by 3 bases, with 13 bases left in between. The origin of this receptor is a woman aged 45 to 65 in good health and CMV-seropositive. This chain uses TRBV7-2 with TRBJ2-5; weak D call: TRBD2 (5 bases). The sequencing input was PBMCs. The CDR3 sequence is CASSLGLAKETQYF. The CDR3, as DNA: TGTGCCAGCAGCCTTGGACTTGCAAAAGAGACCCAGTACTTC.